This is a list of T cell receptor beta chains from one sample in a study of blood T cell repertoires in COVID-19. Clones were sequenced by immunoSEQ multiplex PCR, and TCRdb holds only the in-frame ones, with some missing. The repertoire holds tens of thousands of clones, with roughly three quarters as singletons. The sample consisted of peripheral blood. These receptors originate from a human donor in a cohort sampled during active COVID-19. The conserved cysteine and the conserved F or W are not part of the CDR3 here.

length | J | V | CDR3
11 | TRBJ1-2 | TRBV19 | ASSLGRGYGYT
17 | TRBJ2-7 | TRBV4-1 | ASSQEWASGRATSYEQY
14 | TRBJ2-1 | TRBV9 | ASSVEGTGGDNEQF
14 | TRBJ1-6 | TRBV7-9 | ASSSGTFSYNSPLH
12 | TRBJ2-3 | TRBV10-3 | AIRETSGRYTQY
13 | TRBJ2-7 | TRBV19 | ASSPSRQLTYEQY
10 | TRBJ1-1 | TRBV2 | ASNSGVAEAF
13 | TRBJ1-5 | TRBV5-1 | ASSHRGAGNQPQH
13 | TRBJ1-2 | TRBV3-1/TRBV3-2 | ASSQGSQPRGGYT
17 | TRBJ2-5 | TRBV11-3 | ASSLGQGDSARGRETQY